This T cell receptor (beta chain) was observed in a study of blood T cell repertoires in COVID-19. Study-level information: Italy, Spain and the United States were the sources of the convalescent and acute COVID-19 samples. Sources were T cells, B-cell-depleted T cells, or PBMCs; the material itself was cDNA or gDNA.

In the original analysis: Estimates of nucleated cell counts were drawn from the amplification of reference gene primers. Data came from immunoSEQ multiplex PCR; TCRdb stores just in-frame clones and leaves some out. For V, J and clone size, that table is used; D and trimming come from the DNA. The table shows 20,000 to 25,000 clones, with 75% to 95% occurring only once. Trimming took 6 bases from V and 4 from J, leaving 12 bases between them. The V gene's germline CDR1 is ENHRY and CDR2 SYGVKD. The CDR3 runs to 13 residues. This clone was picked up one time. This receptor was obtained from an older man with active COVID-19. The material sequenced was peripheral blood. V gene TRBV10-3 combines with J gene TRBJ1-1, with D possibly being TRBD1 (6 bases). The CDR3 region has the DNA TGTGCCATCAGCCAAAGGGGGGGCACTGAAGCTTTCTTT. As protein: CAISQRGGTEAFF.